This TCR beta chain was documented in a study of blood T cell repertoires in COVID-19. Background on the study: The United States, Italy and Spain provided the acute and convalescent COVID-19 samples. Sample material is recorded as cDNA or gDNA derived from T cells, B-cell-depleted T cells, or PBMCs.

In the original analysis: Reference gene primer amplification in the assay estimated nucleated cell counts. The data were produced by immunoSEQ multiplex PCR, yet TCRdb's version contains in-frame clones alone and is incomplete. Clone size and V and J calls were adopted from that table, with D and trimming inferred from the DNA. The sample includes some 250,000 clones, around nine tenths seen only once; the top ten take 0.9% to 1%. Trimming took off 1 base at V and 5 bases at J, with 14 bases between the two ends. The CDR3 extends over 15 amino acids. Germline CDR1 is LGHDT and CDR2 is YNNKEL (reference sequence).

The sample was peripheral blood. The TCR comes from a woman aged 40 to 55 who had recovered from COVID-19. V usage is TRBV3-1 (or the pseudogene TRBV3-2) and J usage is TRBJ2-5, with D tentatively TRBD2 (6 bases). The CDR3 region is CASSQVGRGGETQYF. Written as DNA, the CDR3 is TGTGCCAGCAGCCAAGTGGGGCGCGGAGGGGAGACCCAGTACTTC.